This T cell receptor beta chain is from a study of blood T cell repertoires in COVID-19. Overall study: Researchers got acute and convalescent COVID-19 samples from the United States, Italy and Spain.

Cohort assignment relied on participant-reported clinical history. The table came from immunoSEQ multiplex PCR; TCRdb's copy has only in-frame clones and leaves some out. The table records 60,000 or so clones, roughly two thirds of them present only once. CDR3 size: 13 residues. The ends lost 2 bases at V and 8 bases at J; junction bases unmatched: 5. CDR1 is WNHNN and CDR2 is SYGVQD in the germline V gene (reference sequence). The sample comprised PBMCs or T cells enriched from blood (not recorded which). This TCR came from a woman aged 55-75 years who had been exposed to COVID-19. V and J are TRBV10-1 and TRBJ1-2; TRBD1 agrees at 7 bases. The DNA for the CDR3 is TGCGCCAGCAGTGAGGGACAGGCCATGGGCTACACCTTC. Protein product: CASSEGQAMGYTF.